This is a list of T cell receptor beta chains from one sample in a study of blood T cell repertoires in COVID-19. The repertoire was sequenced with immunoSEQ multiplex PCR; TCRdb's copy has only in-frame clones and lacks some. This sample has around 60,000 clones, with about 80% found just once. The sequencing input was peripheral blood. Receptor source: a woman older than 75 with acute or convalescent COVID-19. Each CDR3 is given with its conserved first and last residue. The D gene is left open where the match is weak. Expanded clones get a size class; other rows say once, few or many, or leave the size out.

cdr3_length j_call d_call v_call clone_size cdr3_aa cdr3_nt
12 TRBJ2-1 - TRBV3-1/TRBV3-2 - CASSQIDNEQFF TGTGCCAGCAGCCAGATAGACAATGAGCAGTTCTTC
14 TRBJ2-5 TRBD2 TRBV29-1 - CSGGAVSSGETQYF TGCAGTGGGGGCGCGGTGTCTAGCGGGGAGACCCAGTACTTC
15 TRBJ2-1 TRBD2 TRBV5-4 - CASSLETASGDEQFF TGTGCCAGCAGCTTGGAAACGGCTAGCGGGGATGAGCAGTTCTTC
13 TRBJ1-2 - TRBV7-2 - CASSLGGRGGYTF TGTGCCAGCAGCTTAGGGGGAAGGGGCGGCTACACCTTC
12 TRBJ1-6 - TRBV7-9 - CASSLGGSPLHF TGTGCCAGCAGCTTGGGGGGTTCACCCCTCCACTTT
15 TRBJ2-7 - TRBV6-5 - CASREVSGAAYEQYF TGTGCCAGCAGGGAGGTCTCAGGGGCTGCTTACGAGCAGTACTTC
17 TRBJ2-3 - TRBV7-8 - CASSPRSYQTSTDTQYF TGTGCCAGCAGCCCCCGAAGCTACCAAACTAGCACAGATACGCAGTATTTT
17 TRBJ2-7 - TRBV19 - CASSIGRDPGPSYEQYF TGTGCCAGTAGCATTGGACGGGATCCCGGACCCTCCTACGAGCAGTACTTC
13 TRBJ2-7 TRBD1 TRBV28 - CASSRRQGNEQYF TGTGCCAGCAGTCGTAGACAGGGGAACGAGCAGTACTTC
13 TRBJ2-3 - TRBV5-1 - CASSSGGTDTQYF TGCGCCAGCAGCTCCGGGGGCACAGATACGCAGTATTTT
14 TRBJ2-1 TRBD2 TRBV13 - CASSSSGRYNEQFF TGTGCCAGCAGCTCTAGCGGGAGATACAATGAGCAGTTCTTC
16 TRBJ2-5 TRBD1 TRBV5-1 - CASSLEQGPPRETQYF TGCGCCAGCAGCTTGGAACAGGGGCCTCCTCGAGAGACCCAGTACTTC
15 TRBJ2-1 - TRBV28 once CASKIVAGGGGEQFF TGTGCCAGCAAAATCGTCGCGGGTGGTGGAGGTGAGCAGTTCTTC
13 TRBJ1-6 - TRBV18 once CASSPGLNSPLHF TGTGCCAGCTCACCGGGCCTTAATTCACCCCTCCACTTT
17 TRBJ1-4 - TRBV5-1 - CASSLMGQGLTNEKLFF TGCGCCAGCAGCTTGATGGGCCAGGGATTAACTAATGAAAAACTGTTTTTT
16 TRBJ1-2 - TRBV28 - CASSPLRGASNYGYTF TGTGCCAGCAGTCCGTTGCGGGGCGCCTCTAACTATGGCTACACCTTC
10 TRBJ1-3 - TRBV6-6 - CASGSNTIYF TGTGCCAGCGGCTCGAACACCATATATTTT
13 TRBJ1-1 TRBD1 TRBV28 - CASSVGRGIEAFF TGTGCCAGCAGTGTCGGCAGGGGGATTGAAGCTTTCTTT
13 TRBJ1-4 - TRBV7-2 - CASSSTGWEKLFF TGTGCCAGCAGCTCGACGGGTTGGGAAAAACTGTTTTTT
16 TRBJ2-7 - TRBV4-1 - CASSQDSGRGSYEQYF TGCGCCAGCAGCCAAGATAGCGGACGCGGGTCCTACGAGCAGTACTTC
13 TRBJ2-1 - TRBV7-2 - CASSHPGQRGQFF TGTGCCAGCAGCCACCCTGGACAGAGAGGGCAGTTCTTC
11 TRBJ2-7 - TRBV20-1 - CSAYSSYEQYF TGCAGTGCTTACAGCTCCTACGAGCAGTACTTC
13 TRBJ2-7 - TRBV7-9 - CASSLETGREQYF TGTGCCAGCAGCTTAGAGACAGGCCGCGAGCAGTACTTC
15 TRBJ1-6 - TRBV5-5 - CASSLRGGIGSPLHF TGTGCCAGCAGCTTGAGGGGGGGAATCGGTTCACCCCTCCACTTT
16 TRBJ1-1 TRBD1 TRBV19 - CASEEYHRGLNTEAFF TGTGCCAGTGAGGAGTATCACAGGGGACTGAACACTGAAGCTTTCTTT
11 TRBJ2-6 - TRBV11-2 - CASSSLSGGTF TGTGCCAGCAGCTCCCTCTCAGGTGGGACTTTC
13 TRBJ2-6 - TRBV29-1 - CSAGGSGANVLTF TGCAGCGCTGGGGGGTCAGGGGCCAACGTCCTGACTTTC
16 TRBJ2-1 TRBD2 TRBV3-1/TRBV3-2 - CASSQEGLAGGLEQFF TGTGCCAGCAGCCAAGAGGGACTAGCGGGGGGGCTTGAGCAGTTCTTC
13 TRBJ2-1 TRBD1 TRBV29-1 once CSSRGLSYNEQFF TGCAGCTCTAGGGGGCTATCCTACAATGAGCAGTTCTTC
11 TRBJ2-1 - TRBV19 - CASTIQDEQFF TGTGCCAGTACTATTCAGGATGAGCAGTTCTTC
13 TRBJ2-1 TRBD2 TRBV7-2 - CARGSGSINEQFF TGTGCCAGGGGTAGCGGGAGTATAAATGAGCAGTTCTTC
13 TRBJ2-5 - TRBV18 once CASSRELQETQYF TGTGCCAGCTCACGAGAATTACAAGAGACCCAGTACTTC
15 TRBJ2-3 TRBD1 TRBV24-1 - CATSDGGTGADTQYF TGTGCCACCAGTGATGGCGGGACAGGGGCAGATACGCAGTATTTT